The clone carrying this T cell receptor (beta chain) has just one count. This sample stems from a study of cytomegalovirus exposure and HLA in healthy donors. The V gene's germline CDR1 is SGDLS and CDR2 YYNGEE. CDR3 length equals 14 residues. V was cut by 0 bases and J by 4 bases, with 10 bases left in between. Both 60 Vbeta primers and 13 Jbeta primers went into the PCR. Using immunoSEQ multiplex PCR, the repertoire was profiled, and TCRdb retains in-frame clones only, with some absent. The top ten clones hold about 0.26% of a sample with about 190,000 clones, less than 90% of them seen once. The sequencing input was PBMCs. The chain recombines TRBV9 with TRBJ2-5; D may be TRBD2 (6 bases). The receptor's source is a boy aged 5-17 years in good health and CMV-seronegative. The CDR3 loop reads CASSVAGSRETQYF. The DNA for the CDR3 is TGTGCCAGCAGCGTAGCCGGGAGCCGAGAGACCCAGTACTTC.